Listed below are T cell receptor beta chains from one sample, sequenced in a study of persistence of HIV-infected CD4 T cells. No antigen is known for these receptors. Produced via immunoSEQ multiplex PCR; TCRdb's table is partial and in-frame only. The sample comprises roughly 43,000 clones, 89% of which are singletons, and 1% rests with the top ten. The source was CD4+ T cells sorted from PBMCs after roughly 19-hour stimulation, collected from a patient who received antiretroviral therapy. The receptors shown here come from an adult man with HIV who was CMV-seropositive. Each CDR3 is given with its conserved first and last residue. The D gene is left open where the match is weak. Clone size appears in some rows only: once, few, many, or a class for an expanded clone.

d_call: TRBD1
j_call: TRBJ1-6
v_call: TRBV27
clone_size: .
cdr3_aa: CASSLIGQVFNSPLHF
cdr3_nt: TGTGCCAGCAGTTTAATCGGACAGGTCTTTAATTCACCCCTCCACTTT

d_call: TRBD1
j_call: TRBJ1-2
v_call: TRBV6-5
clone_size: .
cdr3_aa: CASSSPGQGNYGYTF
cdr3_nt: TGTGCCAGCAGCTCCCCGGGACAGGGCAACTATGGCTACACCTTC

d_call: TRBD2
j_call: TRBJ2-1
v_call: TRBV6-6
clone_size: .
cdr3_aa: CASSLQGLAGGYNEQFF
cdr3_nt: TGTGCCAGCAGTCTTCAGGGACTAGCGGGGGGTTACAATGAGCAGTTCTTC

d_call: .
j_call: TRBJ1-1
v_call: TRBV12-3/TRBV12-4
clone_size: .
cdr3_aa: CASRTSMNTEAFF
cdr3_nt: TGTGCCAGCAGGACCTCCATGAACACTGAAGCTTTCTTT

d_call: .
j_call: TRBJ2-7
v_call: TRBV7-2
clone_size: .
cdr3_aa: CASSLGPSAGEQYF
cdr3_nt: TGTGCCAGCAGTTTGGGCCCTTCTGCGGGCGAGCAGTACTTC

d_call: .
j_call: TRBJ1-4
v_call: TRBV13
clone_size: .
cdr3_aa: CASSLREAGEKLFF
cdr3_nt: TGTGCCAGCAGCCTTCGTGAGGCCGGGGAAAAACTGTTTTTT

d_call: TRBD1
j_call: TRBJ1-1
v_call: TRBV3-1/TRBV3-2
clone_size: once
cdr3_aa: CASSPDGTGTDTEAFF
cdr3_nt: TGTGCCAGCAGCCCTGACGGGACAGGGACGGACACTGAAGCTTTCTTT

d_call: .
j_call: TRBJ2-7
v_call: TRBV7-6
clone_size: once
cdr3_aa: CASSLDRDNTYEQYF
cdr3_nt: TGTGCCAGCAGCTTAGATCGGGACAACACCTACGAGCAGTACTTC

d_call: .
j_call: TRBJ2-2
v_call: TRBV7-5
clone_size: .
cdr3_aa: CARLGTSGGAVSTGELFF
cdr3_nt: TGTGCCCGCCTCGGGACTAGCGGGGGGGCGGTTAGCACCGGGGAGCTGTTTTTT

d_call: .
j_call: TRBJ2-7
v_call: TRBV28
clone_size: .
cdr3_aa: CASSTGTVTYEQYF
cdr3_nt: TGTGCCAGCAGTACCGGGACGGTTACCTACGAGCAGTACTTC

d_call: .
j_call: TRBJ1-1
v_call: TRBV7-3
clone_size: .
cdr3_aa: CASSFGGPLNTEAFF
cdr3_nt: TGTGCCAGCAGCTTCGGGGGCCCCCTGAACACTGAAGCTTTCTTT

d_call: .
j_call: TRBJ1-3
v_call: TRBV4-1
clone_size: .
cdr3_aa: CASSLPEQRSGNTIYF
cdr3_nt: TGCGCCAGCAGCCTACCGGAGCAACGCTCTGGAAACACCATATATTTT

d_call: .
j_call: TRBJ2-7
v_call: TRBV12-3/TRBV12-4
clone_size: once
cdr3_aa: CASSFRQKDEQYF
cdr3_nt: TGTGCCAGCAGTTTTAGACAGAAAGACGAGCAGTACTTC

d_call: TRBD1
j_call: TRBJ1-6
v_call: TRBV27
clone_size: .
cdr3_aa: CASMGQGRKSPLHF
cdr3_nt: TGTGCCAGCATGGGACAGGGGAGGAAGTCACCCCTCCACTTT

d_call: TRBD1
j_call: TRBJ1-5
v_call: TRBV24-1
clone_size: once
cdr3_aa: CATSEGQVNQPQHF
cdr3_nt: TGTGCCACCAGCGAGGGACAGGTCAATCAGCCCCAGCATTTT

d_call: TRBD1
j_call: TRBJ2-7
v_call: TRBV4-1
clone_size: .
cdr3_aa: CASSPPPERGHEQYF
cdr3_nt: TGCGCCAGCAGCCCGCCGCCCGAGAGGGGGCACGAGCAGTACTTC

d_call: .
j_call: TRBJ2-6
v_call: TRBV3-1/TRBV3-2
clone_size: .
cdr3_aa: CASSQGVTGANVLTF
cdr3_nt: TGTGCCAGCAGCCAAGGGGTAACTGGGGCCAACGTCCTGACTTTC

d_call: .
j_call: TRBJ1-2
v_call: TRBV5-1
clone_size: .
cdr3_aa: CASSPDGNYGYTF
cdr3_nt: TGCGCCAGCAGCCCGGACGGAAACTATGGCTACACCTTC